The clone carrying this TCR beta chain was seen many times. The sample comes from a study of CD8 T cells in ankylosing spondylitis. The CDR3 spans 12 residues. Germline CDR1 is GTSNPN and CDR2 is SVGIG (reference sequence). The V and J ends lost 5 bases and 0 bases respectively, with 7 bases between them. MiXCR, applied by TCRdb to the 5' RACE reads, yields one record per CDR3 protein. This sample carries some 200,000 distinct CDR3 sequences, approximately 18% of them seen once, and the ten largest clones take roughly 4.5%. The chain joins TRBV30 to TRBJ2-5; D possibly uses TRBD1 or TRBD2 (5 bases each). The source is a male donor between 10 and 30 years old with ankylosing spondylitis or in good health (not recorded which). The material sequenced was blood, either unsorted or a sorted T cell fraction (not recorded which). CDR3 loop: CAWGTDQETQYF. Written as DNA, the CDR3 is TGTGCCTGGGGGACGGACCAAGAGACCCAGTACTTC.